A selection of T cell receptor beta chains follows, all from one sample in a study of cytomegalovirus exposure and HLA in healthy donors. Assay used: immunoSEQ multiplex PCR; TCRdb lists only in-frame clones, some missing. This table holds approximately 110,000 clones, roughly 71% found once. The sequencing input was PBMCs. Receptor source: a man between 40 and 49 years old in good health and CMV-seropositive. CDR3s include the opening cysteine and the closing phenylalanine or tryptophan. A D gene is named only where the DNA matches it firmly. Clone size is stated in some rows and not others, as once, few, many or a class when expanded.

V: TRBV19; D: TRBD2; size: few; J: TRBJ2-5; CDR3: CASSPGGERDGETQYF; DNA: TGTGCCAGTAGCCCCGGTGGAGAGCGGGATGGTGAGACCCAGTACTTC
V: TRBV7-9; D: -; size: -; J: TRBJ2-1; CDR3: CASSLAPGREQFF; DNA: TGTGCCAGCAGCTTGGCACCAGGGCGTGAGCAGTTCTTC
V: TRBV7-2; D: -; size: few; J: TRBJ1-2; CDR3: CASSPDMGYGYTF; DNA: TGTGCCAGCAGCCCGGACATGGGATATGGCTACACCTTC
V: TRBV6-5; D: -; size: once; J: TRBJ2-5; CDR3: CASSYTGRVQETQYF; DNA: TGTGCCAGCAGTTACACAGGGAGGGTCCAAGAGACCCAGTACTTC
V: TRBV2; D: TRBD2; size: -; J: TRBJ2-5; CDR3: CASRQLAGVRETQYF; DNA: TGTGCCAGCAGACAACTAGCGGGAGTAAGAGAGACCCAGTACTTC
V: TRBV19; D: TRBD2; size: -; J: TRBJ2-1; CDR3: CASSIALDRTSGSFTYNEQFF; DNA: TGTGCCAGTAGTATAGCTTTGGACCGGACTAGCGGGAGTTTCACCTACAATGAGCAGTTCTTC
V: TRBV7-9; D: -; size: -; J: TRBJ2-7; CDR3: CASSPSRAFDEQYF; DNA: TGTGCCAGCAGCCCCTCGCGAGCGTTTGACGAGCAGTACTTC
V: TRBV25-1; D: TRBD1; size: -; J: TRBJ1-2; CDR3: CATSQDRVSQGYTF; DNA: TGTGCCACCTCCCAGGACAGGGTATCGCAGGGCTACACCTTC
V: TRBV14; D: -; size: few; J: TRBJ2-1; CDR3: CASSPVFLPYNEQFF; DNA: TGTGCCAGCAGCCCAGTATTCCTGCCGTACAATGAGCAGTTCTTC
V: TRBV27; D: -; size: few; J: TRBJ2-1; CDR3: CASSLSLSSYNEQFF; DNA: TGTGCCAGCAGTTTATCGCTAAGCTCCTACAATGAGCAGTTCTTC
V: TRBV2; D: -; size: -; J: TRBJ2-2; CDR3: CASTARTITGELFF; DNA: TGTGCCAGCACCGCCCGGACTATCACCGGGGAGCTGTTTTTT
V: TRBV10-3; D: TRBD2; size: once; J: TRBJ2-5; CDR3: CATLGLEGETQYF; DNA: TGTGCCACCCTGGGACTAGAAGGAGAGACCCAGTACTTC
V: TRBV7-2; D: TRBD2; size: -; J: TRBJ2-7; CDR3: CASSSRKGGRGYEQYF; DNA: TGTGCCAGCAGCTCCAGGAAGGGTGGGAGGGGTTACGAGCAGTACTTC
V: TRBV30; D: -; size: -; J: TRBJ1-4; CDR3: CAWKSGGANEKLFF; DNA: TGTGCCTGGAAATCTGGGGGCGCGAACGAAAAACTGTTTTTT
V: TRBV28; D: TRBD2; size: once; J: TRBJ2-3; CDR3: CASSPGTSPSDTQYF; DNA: TGTGCCAGCAGCCCCGGGACTAGCCCGTCAGATACGCAGTATTTT
V: TRBV27; D: -; size: -; J: TRBJ2-7; CDR3: CASSFPGQIGQQYF; DNA: TGTGCCAGCAGTTTCCCCGGACAAATCGGGCAGCAGTACTTC
V: TRBV10-1; D: TRBD1; size: -; J: TRBJ1-5; CDR3: CASRGRTGLNQPQHF; DNA: TGCGCCAGCAGGGGACGGACAGGGTTAAATCAGCCCCAGCATTTT
V: TRBV7-8; D: -; size: -; J: TRBJ2-3; CDR3: CASSPRGGGIVRTDTQYF; DNA: TGTGCCAGCAGCCCCAGGGGTGGGGGAATTGTACGGACAGATACGCAGTATTTT
V: TRBV6-1; D: -; size: -; J: TRBJ2-1; CDR3: CASSGSSDEQFF; DNA: TGTGCCAGCAGCGGTAGCAGTGATGAGCAGTTCTTC
V: TRBV29-1; D: -; size: -; J: TRBJ1-1; CDR3: CSVGQEGVTEAFF; DNA: TGCAGCGTTGGTCAAGAGGGGGTGACTGAAGCTTTCTTT
V: TRBV7-9; D: TRBD1; size: -; J: TRBJ2-2; CDR3: CASSSDRDPGELFF; DNA: TGTGCCAGCAGTTCCGACAGGGATCCCGGGGAGCTGTTTTTT
V: TRBV4-3; D: TRBD1; size: few; J: TRBJ2-1; CDR3: CASSQDPRQGPTNEQFF; DNA: TGCGCCAGCAGCCAAGATCCCCGACAGGGACCTACCAATGAGCAGTTCTTC
V: TRBV2; D: -; size: -; J: TRBJ2-7; CDR3: CASSTTGGYEQYF; DNA: TGTGCCAGCAGTACGACAGGCGGGTACGAGCAGTACTTC
V: TRBV27; D: TRBD2; size: -; J: TRBJ2-2; CDR3: CASRTSGRGQRGNTGELFF; DNA: TGTGCCAGCAGGACTAGCGGGAGGGGACAAAGGGGGAACACCGGGGAGCTGTTTTTT
V: TRBV13; D: -; size: -; J: TRBJ2-2; CDR3: CASSSAADYTGELFF; DNA: TGTGCCAGCAGCAGCGCAGCGGATTACACCGGGGAGCTGTTTTTT
V: TRBV10-2; D: TRBD2; size: -; J: TRBJ2-7; CDR3: CASIGLASSYEQYF; DNA: TGCGCCAGCATCGGACTAGCGAGCTCCTACGAGCAGTACTTC
V: TRBV7-7; D: TRBD1; size: -; J: TRBJ1-3; CDR3: CASSQDRGLGNTIYF; DNA: TGTGCCAGCAGCCAGGACAGGGGGCTTGGAAACACCATATATTTT
V: TRBV27; D: TRBD1; size: -; J: TRBJ2-2; CDR3: CASSLLLDRVTGELFF; DNA: TGTGCCAGCAGTTTACTGCTGGACAGGGTCACCGGGGAGCTGTTTTTT
V: TRBV30; D: TRBD2; size: once; J: TRBJ2-4; CDR3: CASQRERADIQYF; DNA: TGTGCCTCCCAGCGGGAGAGAGCGGACATTCAGTACTTC
V: TRBV29-1; D: TRBD1; size: -; J: TRBJ1-5; CDR3: CSVVATGSGNQPQHF; DNA: TGCAGCGTTGTCGCGACAGGGTCAGGCAATCAGCCCCAGCATTTT
V: TRBV11-2; D: -; size: -; J: TRBJ1-1; CDR3: CASSFRVVAEAFF; DNA: TGTGCCAGCAGCTTCAGGGTGGTGGCTGAAGCTTTCTTT
V: TRBV9; D: -; size: few; J: TRBJ2-2; CDR3: CASSVFGGANTGELFF; DNA: TGTGCCAGCAGCGTATTTGGCGGGGCGAACACCGGGGAGCTGTTTTTT
V: TRBV11-2; D: TRBD2; size: few; J: TRBJ2-3; CDR3: CASSLEFGTSGSPDTQYF; DNA: TGTGCCAGCAGCTTGGAATTTGGTACTAGCGGGAGTCCAGATACGCAGTATTTT
V: TRBV7-3; D: -; size: -; J: TRBJ2-6; CDR3: CASSAPGHGYSGANVLTF; DNA: TGTGCCAGCAGCGCGCCGGGACATGGATACTCTGGGGCCAACGTCCTGACTTTC
V: TRBV7-9; D: TRBD1; size: -; J: TRBJ2-3; CDR3: CASSPGTATDTQYF; DNA: TGTGCCAGCAGCCCAGGGACAGCCACAGATACGCAGTATTTT
V: TRBV4-1; D: TRBD2; size: -; J: TRBJ2-4; CDR3: CASSFRTSGLTGNIQYF; DNA: TGCGCCAGCAGCTTCCGGACTAGCGGCCTCACGGGAAACATTCAGTACTTC
V: TRBV27; D: TRBD1; size: -; J: TRBJ1-5; CDR3: CASSPGTGGVQPQHF; DNA: TGTGCCAGCAGTCCCGGGACAGGGGGCGTTCAGCCCCAGCATTTT
V: TRBV29-1; D: -; size: -; J: TRBJ1-1; CDR3: CSVGATGRKNTEAFF; DNA: TGCAGCGTGGGGGCGACGGGACGTAAGAACACTGAAGCTTTCTTT
V: TRBV5-4; D: -; size: -; J: TRBJ2-5; CDR3: CASSSGPDLGLQETQYF; DNA: TGTGCCAGCAGCTCCGGCCCGGATTTAGGACTCCAAGAGACCCAGTACTTC
V: TRBV2; D: TRBD1; size: -; J: TRBJ1-2; CDR3: CASSVDRGGGYTF; DNA: TGTGCCAGCAGCGTCGACAGGGGAGGCGGCTACACCTTC
V: TRBV30; D: TRBD1; size: -; J: TRBJ2-5; CDR3: CAWSPTGAKETQYF; DNA: TGTGCCTGGAGTCCGACAGGGGCTAAAGAGACCCAGTACTTC
V: TRBV9; D: -; size: -; J: TRBJ2-5; CDR3: CASSSGATQYF; DNA: TGTGCCAGCAGCTCTGGGGCGACCCAGTACTTC
V: TRBV28; D: TRBD2; size: few; J: TRBJ2-5; CDR3: CASSLGGLAEQETQYF; DNA: TGTGCCAGCAGTTTAGGGGGACTAGCGGAGCAAGAGACCCAGTACTTC
V: TRBV5-1; D: -; size: few; J: TRBJ1-5; CDR3: CASSLDSQGAQHF; DNA: TGCGCCAGCAGCTTGGACAGCCAAGGGGCCCAGCATTTT
V: TRBV5-1; D: -; size: once; J: TRBJ2-2; CDR3: CASSLGQAAGELFF; DNA: TGCGCCAGCAGCTTGGGACAGGCCGCCGGGGAGCTGTTTTTT
V: TRBV10-3; D: TRBD1; size: -; J: TRBJ1-1; CDR3: CAILGTGDINTEAFF; DNA: TGTGCCATCTTAGGGACAGGAGACATAAACACTGAAGCTTTCTTT
V: TRBV18; D: -; size: -; J: TRBJ2-7; CDR3: CASSPGLGSGYEQYF; DNA: TGTGCCAGCTCACCCGGGCTTGGGAGTGGCTACGAGCAGTACTTC
V: TRBV27; D: -; size: -; J: TRBJ2-7; CDR3: CASSLMEGRYEQYF; DNA: TGTGCCAGCAGTTTAATGGAGGGGAGGTACGAGCAGTACTTC
V: TRBV27; D: -; size: -; J: TRBJ2-2; CDR3: CASSGIGTGELFF; DNA: TGTGCCAGCAGCGGGATCGGCACCGGGGAGCTGTTTTTT
V: TRBV9; D: -; size: -; J: TRBJ2-5; CDR3: CASSVAGIRAETQYF; DNA: TGTGCCAGCAGCGTAGCAGGGATTCGTGCGGAGACCCAGTACTTC